This T cell receptor (beta chain) was recovered during a study of blood T cell repertoires in COVID-19. Looking at the study overall: Spain, Italy and the United States supplied samples that represented acute and convalescent COVID-19. Nucleic acid was either cDNA or gDNA, and it came from T cells, B-cell-depleted T cells, or PBMCs.

Germline CDR1 and CDR2: LNHDA and SQIVND (reference sequence). The ends lost 1 base at V and 3 bases at J; junction bases unmatched: 3. The CDR3 loop spans 16 amino acids. Original methodology: Reference gene primer amplification in the assay estimated nucleated cell counts. TCRdb's copy holds only in-frame clones and misses some; the assay was immunoSEQ multiplex PCR. V, J and clone size reflect that table, while D and trimming were determined from the DNA. Altogether about 100,000 clones are present, about three quarters being singletons, with the ten largest covering 4% to 5.5%. V is TRBV19 and J is TRBJ1-6; 7 bases agree with TRBD1. The sample consisted of peripheral blood. This receptor was obtained from a man aged 65 to 85 with acute or convalescent COVID-19. In DNA, the CDR3 is TGTGCCAGTAGTATAGGACAGGGCCTCTATAATTCACCCCTCCACTTT. This codes for CASSIGQGLYNSPLHF.